This T cell receptor beta chain was sequenced for a study of a mutant IDH1 vaccine in newly diagnosed glioma. The overall study: Following radiotherapy alone, or alongside temozolomide cycles, vaccination was started after an interval of 4-6 weeks.

This clone was counted a few times. Its antigen remains unidentified. Indicated time point: week 5, during vaccination. Topical imiquimod accompanied each vaccine dose, which consisted of 300 ug of mutant IDH1 20-mer peptide. Trimming removed 0 bases at V and 5 bases at J, with 25 bases between. Germline lookup yields CDR1 SGHDN and CDR2 FVKESK. The CDR3 loop spans 19 amino acids. This table comes from immunoSEQ multiplex PCR, and its TCRdb copy is limited to in-frame clones, with some not included. The sample includes tens of thousands of clones, approximately 82% of them seen just once. Regarding the study as a whole: Top-clonotype changes in peripheral T cells seemed unrelated to pseudoprogression.

The gene calls are TRBV14 and TRBJ2-5; maybe TRBD2 (6 bases). The receptor's source is a woman aged 18-35 years with glioma. Some clones in this sample may be carry-over from other donors' samples. Sample: PBMCs, taken from a glioma patient whose treatment included an IDH1 peptide vaccine. CDR3 DNA sequence: TGTGCCAGCAGCCAAGATACCCCGGGACTTCCCGGGATCTTGGAGACCCAGTACTTC. Encoded protein: CASSQDTPGLPGILETQYF.